The 13 T cell receptor beta chains presented below share a single source sample, sequenced in a study of PD-L1 blockade in urothelial cancer. Time point given: pretreatment peripheral blood. Produced via immunoSEQ multiplex PCR; TCRdb's table is partial and in-frame only. The table has more than 45,000 clones, around 75% seen once; the top ten hold about 4.1%. The sample here was PBMCs, taken around atezolizumab (anti-PD-L1) treatment. The receptors originated from a man in his 70s with urothelial cancer.

The gene calls are TRBV5-1 and TRBJ2-5; TRBD1 might be the D (5 bases). CDR1 and CDR2 from the germline V gene are SGHRS and YFSETQ. This CDR3 is built from 16 residues. V was cut by 1 base and J by 2 bases, with 15 bases left in between. The CDR3 here is CASSLIPTAIQETQYF. The CDR3 DNA is TGCGCCAGCAGCTTGATCCCGACAGCCATACAAGAGACCCAGTACTTC.

The chain recombines TRBV5-4 with TRBJ2-5; 9 bases are a match to TRBD1. Germline CDR1 reads SGHNT; CDR2 reads YYREEE (reference sequence). This CDR3 spans 15 amino acids. V was clipped by 1 base and J by 5 bases; unmatched bases: 6. The CDR3 here is CASSLITGGAETQYF. The CDR3 DNA reads TGTGCCAGCAGCTTGATAACAGGGGGCGCGGAGACCCAGTACTTC.

V usage is TRBV10-3 and J usage is TRBJ2-6; D remains ambiguous. Germline loops: CDR1 ENHRY, CDR2 SYGVKD. The CDR3 spans 12 residues. Trimming took off 11 bases at V and 0 bases at J, with 5 bases between the two ends. CDR3 DNA sequence: TGTGCCTCGTACTCTGGGGCCAACGTCCTGACTTTC. Encoded protein: CASYSGANVLTF.

This rearrangement joins TRBV11-3 to TRBJ2-1, with D possibly being TRBD2 (5 bases). The CDR3 runs 14 residues. Trimming shortened V by 3 bases and J by 10 bases, and 16 bases separated the two germline ends. Germline values: CDR1 SGHNT, CDR2 YENEEA. CDR3 sequence reads: CASSLDLTRHEQFF. The CDR3, as DNA: TGTGCCAGCAGCTTGGATCTTACTAGACACGAGCAGTTCTTC.

The chain joins TRBV29-1 to TRBJ1-6, with D perhaps TRBD1 (5 bases). V dropped 6 bases and J dropped 0 bases, with 18 bases sitting between them. The CDR3 has 17 amino acids. The germline V gene encodes CDR1 SQVTM and CDR2 ANQGSEA. CDR3 sequence: CSVASGKPSSYNSPLHF. In DNA, the CDR3 is TGCAGCGTGGCCTCAGGGAAGCCCAGCTCCTATAATTCACCCCTCCACTTT.

The chain is built from TRBV7-2 and TRBJ2-4; TRBD1 agrees at 8 bases. Germline loops: CDR1 SGHTA, CDR2 FQGNSA. The V segment lost 5 bases and the J segment 8 bases; nucleotides outside the gene matches: 8. The CDR3 is 14 amino acids. The chain's CDR3 is CASSPQGAGDIQYF. The DNA for the CDR3 is TGTGCCAGCAGCCCCCAGGGGGCCGGGGACATTCAGTACTTC.

Regarding this clone: Within the sample, other DNA sequences also encode this same CDR3. The chain uses TRBV7-2 and TRBJ1-5; possible D gene TRBD1, 6 bases. V lost 5 bases and J 4 bases, leaving 9 bases between the germline ends. This CDR3 is 13 amino acids long. Per the germline V gene, CDR1 is SGHTA and CDR2 is FQGNSA. The CDR3 sequence: CASSPDRNQPQHF. The CDR3 DNA is TGTGCCAGCAGCCCGGACAGAAATCAGCCCCAGCATTTT.

The chain uses TRBV7-2 and TRBJ2-1; 9 nucleotides match TRBD2. This CDR3 has 15 residues. Germline V CDR1 and CDR2: SGHTA, FQGNSA. The J segment lost 2 bases and the V segment lost 5 bases, leaving 4 bases of the junction unmatched. The CDR3 DNA reads as TGTGCCAGCAGCCGAAGCGGGAGGACCTACAATGAGCAGTTCTTC. This gives the protein CASSRSGRTYNEQFF.

The CDR3 region has the DNA TGCGCCAGCAGCCGGGACAGGGGAGACCAAGAGACCCAGTACTTC. Its translation is CASSRDRGDQETQYF. The rearrangement uses TRBV5-1 and TRBJ2-5, with 10 bases identical to TRBD1. The ends lost 4 bases at V and 0 bases at J; junction bases unmatched: 3. The length of the CDR3 is 15 residues. CDR1 is SGHRS and CDR2 is YFSETQ in the germline V gene.

A word on this clone: This sample also contains other DNA sequences that code for the same CDR3. V is TRBV5-4 and J is TRBJ1-2; a weak D match, TRBD1 (6 bases). The CDR3 has 14 amino acids. Germline loops: CDR1 SGHNT, CDR2 YYREEE (reference sequence). Trimming took off 0 bases at V and 2 bases at J, with 8 bases between the two ends. CDR3 sequence reads: CASSLAGQNYGYTF. In DNA form, the CDR3 reads TGTGCCAGCAGCTTGGCTGGACAGAACTATGGCTACACCTTC.

The chain recombines TRBV5-1 with TRBJ1-6; a weak D match, TRBD1 (5 bases). Between the trimmed V and J ends, which lost 0 bases and 7 bases, there was a span of 5 bases. The CDR3 runs 13 residues. Germline V gene lookup returns CDR1 SGHRS and CDR2 YFSETQ. The CDR3 is CASSLDRNSPLHF. The DNA for the CDR3 is TGCGCCAGCAGCTTGGACAGGAATTCACCCCTCCACTTT.

The chain has TRBV28 and TRBJ2-3; tentative D call: TRBD2 (6 bases). Deletions cut 2 bases from V and 2 bases from J, with 11 bases between. Germline CDR1 and CDR2: MDHEN and SYDVKM. CDR3 length equals 15 residues. CDR3 bases: TGTGCCAGCAGTTTAGGAGGGAAACCCACAGATACGCAGTATTTT. The encoded protein is CASSLGGKPTDTQYF.

The table lists this clone with a count of one. The chain combines TRBV6-5 with TRBJ1-2; D gene uncertain. This CDR3 has 12 residues. Germline assignment: CDR1 MNHEY and CDR2 SVGAGI. The V and J ends lost 4 bases and 4 bases respectively, with 7 bases between them. CDR3 sequence reads: CASSSQVYGYTF. The CDR3 DNA reads TGTGCCAGCAGTTCTCAGGTCTATGGCTACACCTTC.